These T cell receptor beta chains were read from a single sample in a study of post-analysis software for immune sequencing data. TCRdb reprocessed the PCR reads via MiXCR and lists one record per CDR3 protein. This sample has hundreds of thousands of distinct CDR3 sequences, with 30% found just once. The sample taken for sequencing was blood. Receptors originate from a girl aged 10-17 years with multiple sclerosis. CDR3s include the opening cysteine and the closing phenylalanine or tryptophan. D genes are given only for firm matches. Size values are once, few and many counts, or a class for expanded clones, and some rows have none.

size | J | V | D | CDR3 | DNA
many | TRBJ2-1 | TRBV10-3 | . | CAISIQRDSPYNEQFF | TGTGCCATCAGCATCCAGAGGGACTCCCCCTACAATGAGCAGTTCTTC
few | TRBJ2-5 | TRBV5-1 | TRBD2 | CASSLAPAGSQETQYF | TGCGCCAGCAGCTTGGCCCCAGCGGGATCGCAAGAGACCCAGTACTTC
. | TRBJ1-2 | TRBV7-2 | TRBD1 | CASSLVMVGAGGNGYTF | TGTGCCAGCAGCTTAGTGATGGTGGGGGCAGGGGGAAATGGCTACACCTTC
. | TRBJ2-1 | TRBV20-1 | TRBD1 | CSARITGVSYNEQFF | TGCAGTGCTAGAATAACAGGGGTTTCCTACAATGAGCAGTTCTTC
. | TRBJ1-1 | TRBV9 | . | CASSVAPDRNTEAFF | TGTGCCAGCAGCGTAGCTCCGGACAGGAACACTGAAGCTTTCTTT
few | TRBJ1-5 | TRBV12-3/TRBV12-4 | . | CASSGPTPEGTQPQHF | TGTGCCAGCAGTGGCCCGACACCGGAGGGTACTCAGCCCCAGCATTTT
many | TRBJ2-7 | TRBV5-5 | . | CASSLAVGAAYEQYF | TGTGCCAGCAGCTTGGCCGTGGGGGCCGCCTACGAGCAGTACTTC
. | TRBJ1-1 | TRBV12-3/TRBV12-4 | . | CASRWGENTEAFF | TGTGCCAGCAGGTGGGGGGAGAACACTGAAGCTTTCTTT
few | TRBJ2-1 | TRBV20-1 | TRBD2 | CSANFAGGSTILYNEQFF | TGCAGTGCTAATTTCGCGGGAGGGTCCACTATCCTCTACAATGAGCAGTTCTTC
few | TRBJ2-7 | TRBV15 | . | CATAKDLTYEQYF | TGTGCCACCGCTAAAGATTTAACCTACGAGCAGTACTTC
. | TRBJ1-1 | TRBV29-1 | . | CSVELRETEAFF | TGCAGCGTTGAGCTCAGGGAAACTGAAGCTTTCTTT
few | TRBJ1-1 | TRBV20-1 | TRBD1 | CSARGQSEAFF | TGCAGTGCTAGGGGACAGAGTGAAGCTTTCTTT
. | TRBJ2-2 | TRBV20-1 | . | CSATSRRLPTGELFF | TGCAGTGCTACCTCCCGACGACTCCCCACCGGGGAGCTGTTTTTT
. | TRBJ2-4 | TRBV5-1 | TRBD1 | CASSEPTGFKNIQYF | TGCGCCAGCAGCGAACCGACAGGGTTTAAAAACATTCAGTACTTC
few | TRBJ2-3 | TRBV7-9 | TRBD2 | CATSGRIAVDTQYF | TGTGCCACCAGCGGGAGAATCGCTGTAGATACGCAGTATTTT
. | TRBJ2-3 | TRBV15 | . | CATSRGDGTQYF | TGTGCCACCAGCAGAGGGGACGGCACGCAGTATTTT
. | TRBJ2-1 | TRBV4-3 | TRBD2 | CASSQGGGLAVYNEQFF | TGCGCCAGCAGCCAAGGGGGGGGACTAGCGGTCTACAATGAGCAGTTCTTC
few | TRBJ1-1 | TRBV28 | TRBD1 | CASSFPQGPMNTEAFF | TGTGCCAGCAGTTTCCCACAGGGGCCGATGAACACTGAAGCTTTCTTT
. | TRBJ1-2 | TRBV4-1 | TRBD1 | CASSQVKGGGYGYTF | TGCGCCAGCAGCCAAGTGAAAGGGGGCGGCTATGGCTACACCTTC
. | TRBJ2-7 | TRBV2 | TRBD2 | CASRGGRGLTYEQYF | TGTGCCAGCCGCGGAGGGAGGGGACTTACCTACGAGCAGTACTTC
. | TRBJ1-1 | TRBV6-6 | . | CASRTDGNTEAFF | TGTGCCAGCAGGACAGACGGGAACACTGAAGCTTTCTTT
. | TRBJ2-6 | TRBV14 | . | CASSQQGLWGANVLTF | TGTGCCAGCAGCCAACAGGGGCTGTGGGGGGCCAACGTCCTGACTTTC
few | TRBJ2-5 | TRBV7-9 | TRBD1 | CASSKTGAQETQYF | TGTGCCAGCAGCAAAACAGGGGCCCAAGAGACCCAGTACTTC
. | TRBJ1-1 | TRBV29-1 | . | CSALGGVKHTEAFF | TGCAGCGCCCTGGGGGGGGTGAAGCACACTGAAGCTTTCTTT
few | TRBJ2-3 | TRBV29-1 | TRBD1 | CSVISPGQGRDTQYF | TGCAGCGTCATCTCTCCGGGACAGGGGAGGGATACGCAGTATTTT
. | TRBJ2-3 | TRBV7-6 | . | CASSRGLRTDTQYF | TGTGCCAGCAGCAGGGGCTTACGCACAGATACGCAGTATTTT
once | TRBJ1-2 | TRBV6-1 | . | CASSESQVYGYTF | TGTGCCAGCAGTGAAAGCCAGGTCTATGGCTACACCTTC
few | TRBJ2-1 | TRBV9 | TRBD2 | CASSDSGTYNEQFF | TGTGCCAGCAGCGATAGCGGGACCTACAATGAGCAGTTCTTC
. | TRBJ1-2 | TRBV7-9 | . | CASSQAPPPGAGYGYTF | TGTGCCAGCAGCCAAGCCCCTCCCCCGGGGGCTGGTTATGGCTACACCTTC
once | TRBJ2-1 | TRBV25-1 | . | CASSESRVPEQFF | TGTGCCAGCAGTGAATCCAGGGTCCCTGAGCAGTTCTTC
once | TRBJ2-5 | TRBV20-1 | TRBD1 | CSAETRDRGTETQYF | TGCAGTGCTGAAACCCGGGACAGGGGCACAGAGACCCAGTACTTC
. | TRBJ2-1 | TRBV9 | . | CASSVALSSYNEQFF | TGTGCCAGCAGCGTAGCCCTCAGCTCCTACAATGAGCAGTTCTTC
. | TRBJ2-1 | TRBV4-3 | . | CASSRGRNNEQFF | TGCGCCAGCAGCCGGGGCCGAAACAATGAGCAGTTCTTC
. | TRBJ1-4 | TRBV6-2/TRBV6-3 | . | CASMRQTATNEKLFF | TGTGCCAGCATGAGACAGACCGCAACTAATGAAAAACTGTTTTTT
few | TRBJ2-6 | TRBV9 | . | CASSVARVSGANVLTF | TGTGCCAGCAGCGTAGCTAGGGTCTCTGGGGCCAACGTCCTGACTTTC
. | TRBJ2-5 | TRBV20-1 | . | CSARGGSNQPQYF | TGCAGTGCTAGGGGGGGTAGCAATCAGCCCCAGTACTTC
. | TRBJ2-1 | TRBV10-2 | . | CASSEPTVYNEQFF | TGCGCCAGCAGTGAGCCGACAGTTTACAATGAGCAGTTCTTC
. | TRBJ1-1 | TRBV19 | . | CASIRSAEAFF | TGTGCCAGTATTCGGAGCGCTGAAGCTTTCTTT
few | TRBJ1-6 | TRBV12-3/TRBV12-4 | . | CASSPQAGRNSPLHF | TGTGCCAGCAGCCCCCAGGCGGGGCGAAATTCACCCCTCCACTTT
few | TRBJ2-6 | TRBV20-1 | . | CSATTGANVLTF | TGCAGTGCCACAACCGGGGCCAACGTCCTGACTTTC
. | TRBJ2-1 | TRBV20-1 | TRBD1 | CSARGDRGYEQFF | TGCAGTGCTAGAGGGGACAGGGGCTATGAGCAGTTCTTC
. | TRBJ1-5 | TRBV27 | . | CASSLGPTSPQHF | TGTGCCAGCAGTTTGGGCCCGACCTCGCCCCAGCATTTT
. | TRBJ1-1 | TRBV20-1 | TRBD1 | CSARPGQGKHTEAFF | TGCAGTGCTAGACCCGGACAGGGGAAGCACACTGAAGCTTTCTTT
. | TRBJ1-1 | TRBV3-1 | . | CASSPTRILGTEAFF | TGTGCCAGCAGTCCTACCCGGATTCTGGGAACTGAAGCTTTCTTT
few | TRBJ2-5 | TRBV28 | . | CASSLWQSNQETQYF | TGTGCCAGCAGTTTATGGCAGAGTAACCAAGAGACCCAGTACTTC
. | TRBJ1-1 | TRBV6-4 | . | CVSSGTPATEAFF | TGTGTCAGCAGCGGAACCCCGGCCACTGAAGCTTTCTTT
. | TRBJ2-7 | TRBV6-2/TRBV6-3 | . | CASSPFLSGVSYEQYF | TGTGCCAGCAGTCCCTTTTTATCGGGGGTCTCCTACGAGCAGTACTTC
many | TRBJ2-5 | TRBV7-9 | . | CASAYPRRMGETQYF | TGTGCCAGCGCTTATCCCCGGCGGATGGGGGAGACCCAGTACTTC
. | TRBJ2-5 | TRBV7-2 | TRBD2 | CASSSFGGGRETQYF | TGTGCCAGCAGCTCCTTCGGGGGAGGGCGCGAGACCCAGTACTTC